The present TCR beta chain was sequenced within a study of shared clonotypes between healthy human individuals. Sequencing was at deep level. The table came from immunoSEQ multiplex PCR; TCRdb's copy has only in-frame clones and leaves some out. The sample records about 480,000 clones, 79% being singletons. Per the germline V gene, CDR1 is MDHEN and CDR2 is SYDVKM. V lost 5 bases to trimming and J lost 5 bases, with 18 bases between them. The CDR3 sequence is 15 residues long. This chain connects TRBV28 to TRBJ2-5; D gene uncertain. Sequencing was performed on PBMCs. The clonotype was recovered from a woman between 40 and 55 years old in good health. Some clones in this sample may be carry-over from other donors' samples. The CDR3 sequence is CASSPQPLNWETQYF. The DNA of the CDR3 is TGTGCCAGCAGTCCCCAACCCTTAAACTGGGAGACCCAGTACTTC. Full variable domain (remainder filled in from reference TRBV28 and TRBJ2-5): DVKVTQSSRYLVKRTGEKVFLECVQDMDHENMFWYRQDPGLGLRLIYFSYDVKMKEKGDIPEGYSVSREKKERFSLILESASTNQTSMYLCASSPQPLNWETQYFGPGTRLLVL.